These 8 T cell receptor beta chains came from one sample sequenced in a study of radiation and T cells in renal cell carcinoma. The treatment is: treatment-naive control, cytoreductive nephrectomy. Data came from immunoSEQ multiplex PCR; TCRdb stores just in-frame clones and leaves some out. Altogether over 12,000 clones are present, about three fifths being singletons, with the ten largest covering approximately 15%. Here the sequenced sample was tumor tissue, taken from a patient whose treatment was nephrectomy without radiotherapy. The receptors here all came from a man in his 60s with renal cell carcinoma.

V and J are TRBV5-1 and TRBJ2-5, with 10 bases matching TRBD1. CDR3 length: 15 amino acids. Germline assignment: CDR1 SGHRS and CDR2 YFSETQ. The J segment lost 5 bases and the V segment lost 4 bases, leaving 8 bases of the junction unmatched. The CDR3 reads CASSGGQGGRETQYF. The DNA for the CDR3 is TGCGCCAGCAGCGGAGGACAGGGGGGAAGGGAGACCCAGTACTTC.

By its share, this clone is medium-sized. The V call is TRBV6-1, the J call TRBJ1-2; 9 bases are a match to TRBD1. The CDR3 runs to 15 residues. The germline V gene encodes CDR1 MNHNS and CDR2 SASEGT. V dropped 5 bases and J dropped 0; count of bases not matched to a gene: 4. CDR3 coding DNA: TGTGCCAGCAGTACCACAGGGGGCTCTAACTATGGCTACACCTTC. Its protein product is CASSTTGGSNYGYTF.

This rearrangement joins TRBV29-1 to TRBJ2-1, with D unresolved. This CDR3 spans 11 amino acids. Germline-derived CDR1 and CDR2 are SQVTM and ANQGSEA. V lost 6 bases and J lost 10, with 13 bases in between. The CDR3 nucleotides are TGCAGCGTCCTCAACATAGACGAGCAGTTCTTC. It yields the protein CSVLNIDEQFF.

V gene TRBV6-1 combines with J gene TRBJ2-7, with D unresolved. CDR3 size: 15 residues. The germline V gene has CDR1 MNHNS and CDR2 SASEGT. V lost 0 bases and J 3 bases, leaving 12 bases between the germline ends. The DNA for the CDR3 is TGTGCCAGCAGTGAAGCGGTTGCCGGGTTCTACGAGCAGTACTTC. Translated, it gives CASSEAVAGFYEQYF.

The chain carries TRBV7-2 and TRBJ1-5, with D perhaps TRBD1 (5 bases). Trimming left V 4 bases short and J 2 bases short, with 21 bases between. The CDR3 runs 18 residues. Germline V gives CDR1 SGHTA, CDR2 FQGNSA. CDR3 bases: TGTGCCAGCAGCTCCAATACCGGGTTCCTGGGGCGCAATCAGCCCCAGCATTTT. This translates into CASSSNTGFLGRNQPQHF.

The chain combines TRBV5-4 with TRBJ2-7, with D maybe TRBD1 (6 bases). Deletions cut 4 bases from V and 2 bases from J, with 16 bases between. This CDR3 region has 15 residues. Germline V CDR1 and CDR2: SGHNT, YYREEE (reference sequence). CDR3 coding DNA: TGTGCCAGCAGCGCCCCCGGGACACGGACCTACGAGCAGTACTTC. Its translation: CASSAPGTRTYEQYF.

In its sample, this clone was seen a few times. The genes are TRBV5-6 and TRBJ1-2, with D unresolved. This CDR3 is 14 amino acids long. Germline V gene lookup returns CDR1 SGHDT and CDR2 YYEEEE. V dropped 2 bases and J dropped 4 bases, with 12 bases sitting between them. Here the CDR3 DNA reads TGTGCCAGCAGCTTCTGGGAGGGATCCTATGGCTACACCTTC. This gives the protein CASSFWEGSYGYTF.

This sequence joins TRBV19 and TRBJ2-1; 10 nucleotides match TRBD2. The CDR3 has 18 amino acids. Germline V gene sequence: CDR1 LNHDA, CDR2 SQIVND (reference sequence). The V segment lost 2 bases and the J segment 0 bases; nucleotides outside the gene matches: 7. This CDR3 is CASSINPASGSSYNEQFF. CDR3 coding DNA: TGTGCCAGTAGTATAAATCCCGCTAGCGGGAGCTCCTACAATGAGCAGTTCTTC.